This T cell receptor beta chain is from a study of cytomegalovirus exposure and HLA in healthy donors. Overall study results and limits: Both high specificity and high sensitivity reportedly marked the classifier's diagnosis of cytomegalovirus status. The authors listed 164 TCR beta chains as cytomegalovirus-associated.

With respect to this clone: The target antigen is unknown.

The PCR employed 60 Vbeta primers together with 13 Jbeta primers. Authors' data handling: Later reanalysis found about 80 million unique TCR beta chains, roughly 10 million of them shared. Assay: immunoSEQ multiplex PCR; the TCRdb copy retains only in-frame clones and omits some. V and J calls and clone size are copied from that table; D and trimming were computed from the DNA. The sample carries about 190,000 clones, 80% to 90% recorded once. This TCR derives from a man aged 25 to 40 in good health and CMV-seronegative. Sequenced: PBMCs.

This CDR3 is CSVTPGGFGGYTF. The CDR3 nucleotides are TGCAGCGTTACCCCAGGGGGGTTCGGTGGCTACACCTTC. The rearrangement joins TRBV29-1 to TRBJ1-2, with 7 bases lining up with TRBD1. CDR1 and CDR2 (germline): SQVTM, ANQGSEA. This CDR3 is 13 amino acids long. V shed 5 bases, J shed 7 bases, and the junction held 10 bases outside the gene matches.